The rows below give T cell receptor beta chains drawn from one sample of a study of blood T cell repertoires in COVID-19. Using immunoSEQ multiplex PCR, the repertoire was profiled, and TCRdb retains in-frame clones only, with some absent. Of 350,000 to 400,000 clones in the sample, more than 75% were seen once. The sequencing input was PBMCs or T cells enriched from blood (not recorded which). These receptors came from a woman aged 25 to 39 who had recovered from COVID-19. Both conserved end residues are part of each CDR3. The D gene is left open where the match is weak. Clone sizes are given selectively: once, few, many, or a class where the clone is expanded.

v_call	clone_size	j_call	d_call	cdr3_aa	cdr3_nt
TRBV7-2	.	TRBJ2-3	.	CASSSGLISTDTQYF	TGTGCCAGCAGCTCAGGACTGATCAGCACAGATACGCAGTATTTT
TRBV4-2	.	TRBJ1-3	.	CASSQDGTGTGNTIYF	TGTGCCAGCAGCCAAGATGGGACTGGGACTGGAAACACCATATATTTT
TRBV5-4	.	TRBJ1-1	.	CASRNGGVRDTEAFF	TGTGCCAGCAGAAATGGGGGGGTCAGGGACACTGAAGCTTTCTTT
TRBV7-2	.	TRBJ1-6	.	CASSLTAGANSPLHF	TGTGCCAGCAGCTTAACTGCAGGGGCAAATTCACCCCTCCACTTT
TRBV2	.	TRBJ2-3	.	CASSEVLLSTDTQYF	TGTGCCAGCAGTGAAGTGCTATTAAGCACAGATACGCAGTATTTT
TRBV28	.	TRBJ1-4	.	CASSLSGDPNEKLFF	TGTGCCAGCAGTTTATCAGGGGACCCAAATGAAAAACTGTTTTTT
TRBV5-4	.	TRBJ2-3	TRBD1	CASSPGGTQGPDTQYF	TGTGCCAGCAGCCCTGGGGGAACACAGGGGCCAGATACGCAGTATTTT
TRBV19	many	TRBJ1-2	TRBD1	CASRDRDRAYGYTF	TGTGCCAGTAGGGACCGGGACAGGGCTTATGGCTACACCTTC
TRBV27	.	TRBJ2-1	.	CASSLSPIYNEQFF	TGTGCCAGCAGTTTAAGCCCCATCTACAATGAGCAGTTCTTC
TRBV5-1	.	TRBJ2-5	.	CASSYFGGKETQYF	TGCGCCAGCAGCTATTTTGGAGGGAAAGAGACCCAGTACTTC
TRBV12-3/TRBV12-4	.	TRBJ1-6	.	CASSLGDYSPLHF	TGTGCCAGCAGCCTAGGGGACTATTCACCCCTCCACTTT
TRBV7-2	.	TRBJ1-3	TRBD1	CASSSGTAGNTIYF	TGTGCCAGCAGCTCAGGGACAGCCGGAAACACCATATATTTT
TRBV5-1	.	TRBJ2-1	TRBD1	CASSLGTGGREQFF	TGCGCCAGCAGCTTGGGAACAGGGGGCAGAGAGCAGTTCTTC
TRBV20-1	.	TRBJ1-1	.	CSASHGETAFF	TGCAGTGCTAGTCACGGGGAGACCGCTTTCTTT
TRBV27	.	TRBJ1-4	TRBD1	CASSSAWTGGNEKLFF	TGTGCCAGCAGTTCCGCTTGGACAGGGGGGAATGAAAAACTGTTTTTT
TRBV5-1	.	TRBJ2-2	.	CASRATGTNTGELFF	TGCGCCAGCAGAGCGACAGGTACGAACACCGGGGAGCTGTTTTTT
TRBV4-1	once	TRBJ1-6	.	CASSFLPGHISYNSPLHF	TGCGCCAGCAGCTTTCTCCCGGGACACATCTCCTATAATTCACCCCTCCACTTT
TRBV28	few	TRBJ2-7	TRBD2	CASSSRIRLSGRSSYEQYF	TGTGCCAGCAGTTCCCGGATTCGCCTGAGCGGGAGGTCTAGCTACGAGCAGTACTTC
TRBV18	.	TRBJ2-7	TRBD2	CASSPPSGREGEQYF	TGTGCCAGCTCACCTCCTAGCGGGAGGGAGGGCGAGCAGTACTTC
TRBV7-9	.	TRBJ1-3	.	CASSLAAGHSGNTIYF	TGTGCCAGCAGCTTAGCGGCGGGCCACTCTGGAAACACCATATATTTT
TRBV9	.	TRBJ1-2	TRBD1	CASSADPGTANYGYTF	TGTGCCAGCAGCGCGGACCCCGGGACAGCTAACTATGGCTACACCTTC
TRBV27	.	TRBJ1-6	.	CASSEGGSPLHF	TGTGCCAGCAGCGAGGGTGGATCACCCCTCCACTTT
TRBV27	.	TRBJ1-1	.	CASSPLGGAGMAEAFF	TGTGCCAGCAGTCCCCTGGGAGGAGCGGGCATGGCTGAAGCTTTCTTT
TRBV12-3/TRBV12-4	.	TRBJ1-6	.	CASRGGDNSPLHF	TGTGCCAGCAGGGGGGGGGATAATTCACCCCTCCACTTT
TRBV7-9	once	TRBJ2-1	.	CASSLESGSYNEQFF	TGTGCCAGCAGCTTAGAGAGCGGATCCTACAATGAGCAGTTCTTC
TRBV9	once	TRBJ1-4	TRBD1	CASSATDRGATNEKLFF	TGTGCCAGCAGCGCAACCGACAGGGGAGCAACTAATGAAAAACTGTTTTTT
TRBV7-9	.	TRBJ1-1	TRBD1	CASSLGALTGGYEAFF	TGTGCCAGCAGCTTAGGGGCTCTGACAGGGGGCTATGAAGCTTTCTTT
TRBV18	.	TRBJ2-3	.	CASSGGELTTDTQYF	TGTGCCAGCTCAGGAGGCGAACTTACCACAGATACGCAGTATTTT
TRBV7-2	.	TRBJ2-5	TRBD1	CASSRDRGPGGETQYF	TGTGCCAGCAGCCGGGACAGGGGGCCTGGTGGAGAGACCCAGTACTTC
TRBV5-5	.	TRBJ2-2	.	CASSLAGGGLSTGELFF	TGTGCCAGCAGCTTGGCGGGAGGGGGCCTGAGCACCGGGGAGCTGTTTTTT
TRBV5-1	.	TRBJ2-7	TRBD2	CASSLEPSGDEQYF	TGCGCCAGCAGCTTGGAGCCTAGCGGCGACGAGCAGTACTTC
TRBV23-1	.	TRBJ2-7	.	CASRAGENYEQYF	TGCGCCAGCAGGGCAGGTGAGAATTACGAGCAGTACTTC
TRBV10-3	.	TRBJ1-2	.	CAIKQGINGYTF	TGTGCCATCAAGCAGGGGATTAACGGCTACACCTTC
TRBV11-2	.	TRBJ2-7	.	CASSSMSGAGWQYF	TGTGCCAGCAGCTCGATGAGTGGGGCGGGGTGGCAGTACTTC
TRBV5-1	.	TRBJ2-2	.	CASSLSGRSDGELFF	TGCGCCAGCAGCTTGAGCGGTCGGAGCGACGGGGAGCTGTTTTTT
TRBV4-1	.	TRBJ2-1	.	CASSQAGGPSYNEQFF	TGCGCCAGCAGCCAAGCAGGAGGGCCCTCTTACAATGAGCAGTTCTTC
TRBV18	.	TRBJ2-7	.	CASSPSGSREIPHEQYF	TGTGCCAGCTCACCCTCCGGGAGTCGGGAAATCCCCCACGAGCAGTACTTC
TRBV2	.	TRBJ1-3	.	CASSNTGQWLGNTIYF	TGTGCCAGCAGTAACACCGGACAGTGGTTAGGAAACACCATATATTTT
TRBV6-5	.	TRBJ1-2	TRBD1	CASSQGQLYGYTF	TGTGCCAGCAGTCAGGGACAGCTATATGGCTACACCTTC
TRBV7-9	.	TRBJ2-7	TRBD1	CASSWDRGHEQYF	TGTGCCAGCAGCTGGGACAGGGGCCACGAGCAGTACTTC
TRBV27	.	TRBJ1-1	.	CASSSWQGYTEAFF	TGTGCCAGCAGTTCGTGGCAGGGTTACACTGAAGCTTTCTTT
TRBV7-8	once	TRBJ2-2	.	CASSSSPTGAGELFF	TGTGCCAGCAGCTCATCTCCCACGGGTGCCGGGGAGCTGTTTTTT
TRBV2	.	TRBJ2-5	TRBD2	CASLLRTSGNQETQYF	TGTGCCAGTTTACTCCGGACTAGCGGGAACCAAGAGACCCAGTACTTC
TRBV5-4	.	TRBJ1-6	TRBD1	CASSSAGTANSPLHF	TGTGCCAGCAGCTCAGCCGGGACAGCTAATTCACCCCTCCACTTT
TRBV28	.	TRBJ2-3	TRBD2	CASSPTPSGMSDTQYF	TGTGCCAGCAGCCCCACACCTAGCGGGATGTCAGATACGCAGTATTTT
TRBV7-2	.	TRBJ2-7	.	CASSLARLALEQYF	TGTGCCAGCAGCTTAGCGAGGCTAGCACTCGAGCAGTACTTC
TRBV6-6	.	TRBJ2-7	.	CASSIIRTGKNYEQYF	TGTGCCAGCAGTATTATTAGGACGGGGAAAAACTACGAGCAGTACTTC
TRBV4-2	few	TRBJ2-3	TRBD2	CASSPIAGGGTDTQYF	TGTGCCAGCAGCCCTATAGCGGGAGGGGGCACAGATACGCAGTATTTT
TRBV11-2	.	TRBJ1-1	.	CASSSGTQRGTEAFF	TGTGCCAGCAGCTCCGGGACACAACGAGGGACTGAAGCTTTCTTT
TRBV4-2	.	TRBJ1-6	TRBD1	CASSQSLGQGAGEPLHF	TGTGCCAGCAGCCAATCCTTAGGCCAGGGGGCTGGAGAACCCCTCCACTTT
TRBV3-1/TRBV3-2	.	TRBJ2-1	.	CASSQSGHHNEQFF	TGTGCCAGCAGCCAATCAGGGCACCACAATGAGCAGTTCTTC
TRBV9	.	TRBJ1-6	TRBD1	CASSARTGHNSPLHF	TGTGCCAGCAGCGCACGGACAGGGCATAATTCACCCCTCCACTTT
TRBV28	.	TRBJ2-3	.	CASSTGTDTSTDTQYF	TGTGCCAGCAGCACCGGGACTGATACTAGCACAGATACGCAGTATTTT
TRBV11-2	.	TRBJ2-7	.	CASSLGTAYEQYF	TGTGCCAGCAGCTTAGGCACAGCCTACGAGCAGTACTTC